Presented here are 9 T cell receptor beta chains from one specimen sequenced in a study of vaccination and CD4 T cells after COVID-19. Once obtained from cultured CD4+ T cells, the DNA was sequenced using the Oncomine TCR Beta short-read assay. TCRdb fed the PCR reads into MiXCR, producing one record per CDR3 protein. The sample lists 10,000 or so distinct CDR3 sequences; 26% were seen once. Regarding treatment: roughly nine-day PBMC culture with coronavirus spike peptide pools or control peptides (ViraFEST assay). Their specific antigens are unknown. This specimen consisted of CD4+ T cells from blood, cultured in vitro, obtained before SARS-CoV-2 vaccination. These receptors were taken from a human donor who received a COVID-19 vaccine.

The gene calls are TRBV19 and TRBJ1-1, with 7 positions matching TRBD1. The CDR3 consists of 16 residues. Germline V gene data show CDR1 as LNHDA and CDR2 as SQIVND (reference sequence). The V and J ends lost 6 bases and 8 bases, in that order; junction bases with no gene match: 18. CDR3 amino acids: CASREGAALNLAEAFF. The CDR3, as DNA: TGTGCCAGTAGAGAGGGGGCGGCCTTAAATCTGGCCGAAGCTTTCTTT.

The chain links TRBV29-1 to TRBJ2-3; 14 nucleotides match TRBD2. Germline CDR1 is SQVTM and CDR2 is ANQGSEA. This CDR3 region has 15 residues. The V segment lost 4 bases and the J segment 4 bases; nucleotides outside the gene matches: 4. The CDR3 loop reads CSVVRLAGGADTQYF. The CDR3 coding sequence is TGCAGCGTTGTCAGACTAGCGGGGGGGGCAGATACGCAGTATTTT.

This clonotype was detected a few times. The V and J genes are TRBV6-1 and TRBJ2-3, with D hard to call. Germline-derived CDR1 and CDR2 are MNHNS and SASEGT. This CDR3 is built from 13 residues. V lost 2 bases and J 5 bases, leaving 8 bases between the germline ends. The CDR3 DNA follows: TGTGCCAGCAGTGAAAGTCGGCAAGATACGCAGTATTTT. As protein: CASSESRQDTQYF.

This clonotype showed up just a few times. This sequence joins TRBV10-3 and TRBJ2-7; the match to TRBD2 covers 8 bases. J lost 5 bases, V lost 6 bases, and 9 bases had no gene match. The CDR3 runs 14 residues. The germline gives CDR1 ENHRY, CDR2 SYGVKD. The CDR3 region is CAISLGLAVDEQYF. CDR3 sequence (DNA): TGTGCCATCAGCCTCGGACTAGCTGTCGACGAGCAGTACTTC.

The rearrangement joins TRBV6-1 to TRBJ2-5; possible D gene TRBD2, 6 bases. Germline V gene lookup returns CDR1 MNHNS and CDR2 SASEGT. This CDR3 has 14 amino acids. Trimming removed 10 bases at V and 5 bases at J, with 20 bases between. CDR3 sequence reads: CATCLGTLGETQYF. CDR3 nucleotide sequence: TGTGCCACCTGCTTAGGGACTTTAGGCGAGACCCAGTACTTC.

This rearrangement joins TRBV5-4 to TRBJ1-2; the D gene is possibly TRBD1 (5 bases). The V gene's germline CDR1 is SGHNT and CDR2 YYREEE (reference sequence). This CDR3 is built from 14 residues. The germline V and J ends were trimmed by 0 bases and 1 base, with 7 bases remaining between them. CDR3 DNA: TGTGCCAGCAGCTTGGTGGGGGGTAACTATGGCTACACCTTC. Amino acids: CASSLVGGNYGYTF.

The chain uses TRBV10-3 and TRBJ1-1; no reliable D call. Trimming took 6 bases from V and 1 from J, leaving 9 bases between them. This CDR3 comprises 13 residues. Germline-derived CDR1 and CDR2 are ENHRY and SYGVKD. CDR3 protein: CAIRIQRNTEAFF. In nucleotides, the CDR3 is TGTGCCATCAGGATACAGAGGAACACTGAAGCTTTCTTT.

In its sample, this clonotype was seen once. The V gene is TRBV2, the J gene TRBJ2-1, with D perhaps matching TRBD1 (6 bases). The CDR3 consists of 15 residues. V gave up 7 bases and J gave up 2 bases, with 15 bases separating them. CDR1 and CDR2 (germline): SNHLY, FYNNEI. CDR3 bases: TGTGCCAGCATTTCGGTCAGGGGAACCTACAATGAGCAGTTCTTC. Its protein is CASISVRGTYNEQFF.

The V call is TRBV5-1, the J call TRBJ2-2, with a tentative D call TRBD1 (5 bases). The CDR3 sequence is 15 residues long. Trimming cost V 1 base and J 3 bases, with 10 bases left between them. Germline V CDR1 and CDR2: SGHRS, YFSETQ. In DNA form, the CDR3 reads TGCGCCAGCAGCTTGTACACAGGCGACACCGGGGAGCTGTTTTTT. Translation: CASSLYTGDTGELFF.